This T cell receptor (beta chain) was documented in a study of CD8+ T cells in alopecia areata. Overall study context: Patients received oral tofacitinib, 5 to 10 mg twice daily, for moderate-to-severe alopecia areata. Regarding the study as a whole: Numerous expanded lesional clones remained in scalp and blood during tofacitinib.

Regarding this clone: Antigen: not known.

Sequencing used cDNA as its template, made by extracting RNA and reverse transcribing it. The data were produced by immunoSEQ multiplex PCR, yet TCRdb's version contains in-frame clones alone and is incomplete. Among about 270,000 clones listed, around 64% were seen once. Treatment reported: oral pan-JAK inhibitor, 5-10 mg twice daily. Sample: CD4+ T cells sorted from blood, taken at roughly week 53, from a patient treated with tofacitinib. The clonotype originates from a human donor with alopecia areata.

CDR3 DNA sequence: TGCAGCGTTTGGCGGGACGACACCGGGGAGCTGTTTTTT. This encodes CSVWRDDTGELFF. V and J are TRBV29-1 and TRBJ2-2; possibly TRBD2 for D (6 bases). The germline V gene encodes CDR1 SQVTM and CDR2 ANQGSEA. V lost 5 bases to trimming and J lost 3 bases, with 10 bases between them. The CDR3 length is 13 residues.